Below are 24 T cell receptor beta chains sequenced from a single sample in a study of CD8+ T cells in alopecia areata. cDNA reverse transcribed from extracted RNA served as the sequencing template. Generated by immunoSEQ multiplex PCR, the TCRdb table keeps only in-frame clones and is missing some. Of 140,000 to 150,000 clones in the sample, more than 40% are singletons; the top ten hold less than 8%. What was sequenced was CD4+ T cells sorted from blood. Receptors originate from a human donor with alopecia areata.

V is TRBV5-6 and J is TRBJ1-1; D call uncertain. The V gene lost 4 bases and the J gene lost 1 base, with 11 bases spanning the gap. The CDR3 loop spans 14 amino acids. CDR1 and CDR2 (germline): SGHDT, YYEEEE. The DNA of the CDR3 is TGTGCCAGCAGCGGGCTGGCGGGGAACACTGAAGCTTTCTTT. Residues: CASSGLAGNTEAFF.

This clone turned up a few times. The chain employs TRBV6-5 and TRBJ1-2; TRBD1 matches at 7 bases. Germline CDR1 reads MNHEY; CDR2 reads SVGAGI. The CDR3 has 14 residues. Losses at the gene ends were 2 bases for V and 6 bases for J; bases not matched to a gene: 6. CDR3 bases: TGTGCCAGCAGTTACAGACAGGGATCGAATGGCTACACCTTC. Translating it yields CASSYRQGSNGYTF.

The rearrangement joins TRBV7-3 to TRBJ2-1; D is possibly TRBD1 or TRBD2 (5 bases each). Germline V lookup: CDR1 SGHTA, CDR2 FQGTGA. The CDR3 totals 13 residues. V was cut by 2 bases and J by 7 bases, with 9 bases left in between. The CDR3 nucleotides read TGTGCCAGCAGCTTAGGGGGAAGAAATGAGCAGTTCTTC. Translating it yields CASSLGGRNEQFF.

J is TRBJ2-5 and V is TRBV20-1; D is undetermined. The CDR3 loop spans 11 amino acids. V dropped 3 bases and J dropped 1 base, with 3 bases sitting between them. Germline CDR1 reads DFQATT; CDR2 reads SNEGSKA (reference sequence). CDR3 sequence reads: CSASGQETQYF. In DNA, the CDR3 is TGCAGTGCTAGTGGCCAAGAGACCCAGTACTTC.

The J gene is TRBJ2-7, the V gene TRBV29-1; 7 nucleotides match TRBD1. Germline V gene lookup returns CDR1 SQVTM and CDR2 ANQGSEA. Trimming took 4 bases from V and 4 from J; bases not matched to a gene: 7. The CDR3 runs 13 residues. CDR3 amino acids: CSVAPGQPYEQYF. DNA of the CDR3: TGCAGCGTTGCCCCGGGACAGCCATACGAGCAGTACTTC.

The V and J genes are TRBV19 and TRBJ2-1, with a weak D call TRBD1 (6 bases). Trimming took 7 bases from V and 5 from J, leaving 9 bases between them. This CDR3 is 12 amino acids long. Germline CDR1 LNHDA, CDR2 SQIVND (reference sequence). CDR3 sequence: CASKGVNNEQFF. In nucleotides, the CDR3 is TGTGCCAGTAAGGGGGTTAACAATGAGCAGTTCTTC.

The chain is built from TRBV11-2 and TRBJ1-1; D is unresolved. Germline V gives CDR1 SGHAT, CDR2 FQNNGV. V lost 1 base and J lost 0, with 9 bases in between. There are 15 residues in the CDR3. The CDR3 region has the DNA TGTGCCAGCAGCTTAGCAGGACGCATGAACACTGAAGCTTTCTTT. Residues: CASSLAGRMNTEAFF.

The chain uses TRBV18 and TRBJ1-5, with a weak D call TRBD1 (5 bases). V lost 1 base, J lost 7 bases, and 20 bases lay in between. CDR1 and CDR2 (germline): KGHSH, LQKENI. This CDR3 has 17 amino acids. The DNA for the CDR3 is TGTGCCAGCTCACCACGTGGAGGGCAGGGTAATTGGCAGCCCCAGCATTTT. It specifies CASSPRGGQGNWQPQHF.

Worth noting for this clone: The same CDR3 can be traced to other DNA sequences in this sample. The chain uses TRBV29-1 and TRBJ2-3, with D perhaps matching TRBD1 or TRBD2 (5 bases each). This CDR3 has 13 residues. The V end lost 7 bases, the J end lost 1 base, and 12 bases lay between the germline ends. Germline CDR1 reads SQVTM; CDR2 reads ANQGSEA. The CDR3 DNA reads TGCAGCGCCCGTAGGGACCGCACAGATACGCAGTATTTT. This translates into CSARRDRTDTQYF.

This clone appeared a few times. V gene TRBV7-9 combines with J gene TRBJ2-3; no reliable D call. The CDR3 is 14 amino acids. Trimming took off 2 bases at V and 0 bases at J, with 6 bases between the two ends. In germline, CDR1 is SEHNR, CDR2 FQNEAQ (reference sequence). The CDR3 protein is CASSLRPSTDTQYF. DNA of the CDR3: TGTGCCAGCAGCTTACGTCCTAGCACAGATACGCAGTATTTT. Variable domain in full (rest from reference TRBV7-9 and TRBJ2-3): DTGVSQNPRHKITKRGQNVTFRCDPISEHNRLYWYRQTLGQGPEFLTYFQNEAQLEKSRLLSDRFSAERPKGSFSTLEIQRTEQGDSAMYLCASSLRPSTDTQYFGPGTRLTVL.

This clone was detected a few times. The rearrangement links TRBV4-1 to TRBJ2-2, with 10 bases lining up with TRBD2. The CDR3 spans 16 residues. Unmatched junction bases numbered 5, after V lost 5 bases and J lost 2 bases. Germline V gene data show CDR1 as MGHRA and CDR2 as YSYEKL. CDR3 sequence (DNA): TGCGCCAGCAGCTCCCGGACTAGCGGCAACACCGGGGAGCTGTTTTTT. Translation gives CASSSRTSGNTGELFF.

This clone was detected only a few times. This chain joins TRBV5-4 and TRBJ2-3; D unclear. The V end was cut by 4 bases, the J end by 2 bases, with 8 bases between. CDR1 and CDR2 (germline): SGHNT, YYREEE (reference sequence). CDR3 length equals 13 residues. The CDR3: CASSPSYTDTQYF. The CDR3 DNA sequence: TGTGCCAGCAGCCCCTCCTACACAGATACGCAGTATTTT.

V usage is TRBV30 and J usage is TRBJ2-5; 10 bases match TRBD1. V was clipped by 0 bases and J by 7 bases; unmatched bases: 17. Per the germline V gene, CDR1 is GTSNPN and CDR2 is SVGIG (reference sequence). The CDR3 runs to 18 residues. The CDR3 bases are TGTGCCTGGAGTGTACGAGGGGTCGGACAGGGGGGATTGAGGACCCAGTACTTC. This sequence encodes CAWSVRGVGQGGLRTQYF.

The chain carries TRBV29-1 and TRBJ2-5; the D call may be TRBD1 or TRBD2 (5 bases each). V gave up 4 bases and J gave up 4 bases, with 10 bases separating them. The CDR3 length is 12 residues. Germline lookup yields CDR1 SQVTM and CDR2 ANQGSEA. Written as DNA, the CDR3 is TGCAGCGTTGCGGGACCGGGAGAGACCCAGTACTTC. Translated, it gives CSVAGPGETQYF. The complete variable domain, with remaining parts taken from reference TRBV29-1 and TRBJ2-5, reads SAVISQKPSRDICQRGTSLTIQCQVDSQVTMMFWYRQQPGQSLTLIATANQGSEATYESGFVIDKFPISRPNLTFSTLTVSNMSPEDSSIYLCSVAGPGETQYFGPGTRLLVL.

There are a few counts of this clone. The chain combines TRBV29-1 with TRBJ2-1; 8 bases map to TRBD2. The V gene's germline CDR1 is SQVTM and CDR2 ANQGSEA. The trim removed 3 bases at V and 3 bases at J, leaving 7 bases unmatched. CDR3 length: 15 residues. The CDR3: CSVERAGDRYNEQFF. CDR3 in DNA: TGCAGCGTTGAGAGAGCGGGAGACCGCTACAATGAGCAGTTCTTC.

This rearrangement joins TRBV5-1 to TRBJ2-7; no reliable D call. The CDR3 runs to 15 residues. In germline, CDR1 is SGHRS, CDR2 YFSETQ. Trimming removed 3 bases from V and 2 bases from J, with 15 bases in between. CDR3 in amino acids: CASSSPKTPTYEQYF. In DNA form, the CDR3 reads TGCGCCAGCAGCTCCCCTAAGACGCCTACCTACGAGCAGTACTTC. The full variable domain, its missing parts supplied by reference TRBV5-1 and TRBJ2-7, is KAGVTQTPRYLIKTRGQQVTLSCSPISGHRSVSWYQQTPGQGLQFLFEYFSETQRNKGNFPGRFSGRQFSNSRSEMNVSTLELGDSALYLCASSSPKTPTYEQYFGPGTRLTVT.

This clone was found a few times. The V and J genes are TRBV7-9 and TRBJ2-7; weak D call: TRBD2 (5 bases). CDR3 length: 15 residues. In germline, CDR1 is SEHNR, CDR2 FQNEAQ (reference sequence). The ends were cut back, 5 bases at V and 3 bases at J, with 17 bases in the middle. This CDR3 reads CASSPEGPIGYEQYF. CDR3 nucleotides: TGTGCCAGCAGCCCTGAGGGCCCGATAGGCTACGAGCAGTACTTC.

Only a few counts were recorded for this clone. V and J are TRBV5-1 and TRBJ2-1; TRBD2 aligns across 8 bases. The junction had 4 bases not matched to a gene; V was cut back by 3 bases and J by 2 bases. The V gene's germline CDR1 is SGHRS and CDR2 YFSETQ. The CDR3 is made up of 15 amino acids. The DNA of the CDR3 is TGCGCCAGCAGCTCCGGGACTAGGACCTACAATGAGCAGTTCTTC. Protein: CASSSGTRTYNEQFF.

The V call is TRBV28, the J call TRBJ2-5; 10 positions agree with TRBD1. Looked up from germline, CDR1 is MDHEN and CDR2 is SYDVKM. The CDR3 length is 13 residues. Trimming took 6 bases from V and 5 from J; bases not matched to a gene: 3. CDR3 in amino acids: CASSMDRGETQYF. CDR3 nucleotides: TGTGCCAGCAGCATGGACAGGGGGGAGACCCAGTACTTC.

V and J are TRBV29-1 and TRBJ1-1; 7 bases align to TRBD1. Per the germline V gene, CDR1 is SQVTM and CDR2 is ANQGSEA. J lost 6 bases, V lost 7 bases, and 2 bases had no gene match. The CDR3 extends over 10 amino acids. The DNA of the CDR3 is TGCAGCGCCGGGACAGCTGAAGCTTTCTTT. It encodes CSAGTAEAFF.

Details on this clone: This CDR3 is also generated by other DNA sequences in the sample. J is TRBJ1-1 and V is TRBV6-5; unclear D gene. Germline CDR1 and CDR2: MNHEY and SVGAGI. This CDR3 has 13 residues. V was clipped by 2 bases and J by 1 base, with 5 bases between them. The DNA for the CDR3 is TGTGCCAGCAGTTACGGCGGGAACACTGAAGCTTTCTTT. It specifies CASSYGGNTEAFF.

This clone has just a few counts. The chain couples TRBV11-2 to TRBJ2-3; D may be TRBD1 or TRBD2 (5 bases each). The CDR3 loop spans 16 amino acids. Germline V CDR1 and CDR2: SGHAT, FQNNGV. Trimming pared 5 bases from V and 5 bases from J, leaving 20 bases between. The chain's CDR3 is CASSHPPGLGIDTQYF. CDR3 nucleotide sequence: TGTGCCAGCAGCCACCCCCCGGGGCTAGGCATAGATACGCAGTATTTT.

This chain connects TRBV29-1 to TRBJ2-3, with D perhaps being TRBD1 or TRBD2 (5 bases each). CDR3 length: 14 amino acids. V lost 5 bases, J lost 2 bases, and 14 bases lay in between. Germline V gene lookup returns CDR1 SQVTM and CDR2 ANQGSEA. The CDR3 DNA sequence: TGCAGCGTTAACAGAATGGGGGTCACAGATACGCAGTATTTT. Translation gives CSVNRMGVTDTQYF.

The chain joins TRBV6-5 to TRBJ1-1; D remains unclear. The germline V gene has CDR1 MNHEY and CDR2 SVGAGI. Deletions cut 6 bases from V and 0 bases from J, with 8 bases between. This CDR3 is 13 amino acids long. The CDR3 sequence: CASRPQMNTEAFF. CDR3 nucleotide sequence: TGTGCCAGCAGGCCCCAGATGAACACTGAAGCTTTCTTT.